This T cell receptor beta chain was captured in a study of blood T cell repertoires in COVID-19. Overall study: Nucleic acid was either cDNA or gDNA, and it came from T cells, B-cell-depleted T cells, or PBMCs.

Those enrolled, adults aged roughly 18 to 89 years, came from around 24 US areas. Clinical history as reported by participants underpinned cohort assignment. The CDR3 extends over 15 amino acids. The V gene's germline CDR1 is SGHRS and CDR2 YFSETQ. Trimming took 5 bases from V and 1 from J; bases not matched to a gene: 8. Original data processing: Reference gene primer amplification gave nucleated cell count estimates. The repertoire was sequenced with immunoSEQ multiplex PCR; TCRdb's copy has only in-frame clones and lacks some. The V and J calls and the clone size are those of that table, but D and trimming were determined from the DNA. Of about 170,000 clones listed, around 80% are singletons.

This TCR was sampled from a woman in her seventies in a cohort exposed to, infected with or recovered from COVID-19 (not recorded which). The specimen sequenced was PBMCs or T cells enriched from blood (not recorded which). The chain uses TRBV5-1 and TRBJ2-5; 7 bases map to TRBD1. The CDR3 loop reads CASRATGAGQETQYF. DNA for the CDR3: TGCGCCAGCAGAGCCACAGGGGCCGGCCAAGAGACCCAGTACTTC.